These T cell receptor beta chains were read from a single sample in a study of cytomegalovirus exposure and HLA in healthy donors. Generated by immunoSEQ multiplex PCR, the TCRdb table keeps only in-frame clones and is missing some. Recorded for this sample: about 130,000 clones. Sequenced sample: PBMCs. These receptors were obtained from a middle-aged woman in good health and CMV-seropositive. Both conserved end residues are part of each CDR3. A D gene is named only where the DNA matches it firmly.

>TRBV25-1|16|NA|TRBJ2-5
TGTGCCAGCAGTGCCCCTGGAAGGCGGAGGGGAGAGACCCAGTACTTC
CASSAPGRRRGETQYF
>TRBV6-4|16|TRBD2|TRBJ2-6
TGTGCCAGCAGTGACCTAGCGGGAGTTGGGGCCAACGTCCTGACTTTC
CASSDLAGVGANVLTF
>TRBV28|15|TRBD1|TRBJ2-7
TGTGCCAGCAGTTACCCGGGACAGGGGGCATACGAGCAGTACTTC
CASSYPGQGAYEQYF
>TRBV7-2|14|TRBD1|TRBJ2-7
TGTGCCAGCAGCCCCTTGGGACAGATGTACGAGCAGTACTTC
CASSPLGQMYEQYF
>TRBV6-5|16|NA|TRBJ2-1
TGTGCCAGCAGTTACTCGAGAGTAACCCCCTACAATGAGCAGTTCTTC
CASSYSRVTPYNEQFF
>TRBV2|16|TRBD2|TRBJ2-3
TGTGCCAGCAGTGAATGGGCTAGCGGAGTCACAGATACGCAGTATTTT
CASSEWASGVTDTQYF
>TRBV4-3|11|NA|TRBJ1-1
TGCGCCAGCAGACAGGGTACTGAAGCTTTCTTT
CASRQGTEAFF
>TRBV19|13|NA|TRBJ2-1
TGTGCCAGTAGTACGGGACTGAGGCATGAGCAGTTCTTC
CASSTGLRHEQFF
>TRBV28|13|NA|TRBJ2-7
TGTGCCAGCAGCCCATCGGGGTTGGGGGAGCAGTACTTC
CASSPSGLGEQYF
>TRBV10-3|14|TRBD1|TRBJ1-1
TGTGCCATCAGTAACAGGGGGCTGAACACTGAAGCTTTCTTT
CAISNRGLNTEAFF
>TRBV10-3|13|NA|TRBJ1-1
TGTGCCATCATAGCACGCTTGAACACTGAAGCTTTCTTT
CAIIARLNTEAFF
>TRBV6-1|16|TRBD2|TRBJ2-3
TGTGCCAGCAGTGTCCGGACTAGCGGGAGGACAGATACGCAGTATTTT
CASSVRTSGRTDTQYF
>TRBV9|16|TRBD2|TRBJ2-1
TGTGCCAGCAGCGTAGCCCCCGGCGGGAGGTACAATGAGCAGTTCTTC
CASSVAPGGRYNEQFF
>TRBV10-3|14|TRBD2|TRBJ2-1
TGTGCCATCAGTGAGGGACTAGCGGGAGTTGAGCAGTTCTTC
CAISEGLAGVEQFF
>TRBV10-3|14|TRBD1|TRBJ2-2
TGTGCCATCAATGAGGAAACAGGGGCCGGGGAGCTGTTTTTT
CAINEETGAGELFF
>TRBV9|16|NA|TRBJ2-2
TGTGCCAGCAGCGTAGAGTGGGCCCACAACACCGGGGAGCTGTTTTTT
CASSVEWAHNTGELFF
>TRBV7-8|13|NA|TRBJ2-7
TGTGCCAGCAGCTTAGGGCGGGATCACGAGCAGTACTTC
CASSLGRDHEQYF